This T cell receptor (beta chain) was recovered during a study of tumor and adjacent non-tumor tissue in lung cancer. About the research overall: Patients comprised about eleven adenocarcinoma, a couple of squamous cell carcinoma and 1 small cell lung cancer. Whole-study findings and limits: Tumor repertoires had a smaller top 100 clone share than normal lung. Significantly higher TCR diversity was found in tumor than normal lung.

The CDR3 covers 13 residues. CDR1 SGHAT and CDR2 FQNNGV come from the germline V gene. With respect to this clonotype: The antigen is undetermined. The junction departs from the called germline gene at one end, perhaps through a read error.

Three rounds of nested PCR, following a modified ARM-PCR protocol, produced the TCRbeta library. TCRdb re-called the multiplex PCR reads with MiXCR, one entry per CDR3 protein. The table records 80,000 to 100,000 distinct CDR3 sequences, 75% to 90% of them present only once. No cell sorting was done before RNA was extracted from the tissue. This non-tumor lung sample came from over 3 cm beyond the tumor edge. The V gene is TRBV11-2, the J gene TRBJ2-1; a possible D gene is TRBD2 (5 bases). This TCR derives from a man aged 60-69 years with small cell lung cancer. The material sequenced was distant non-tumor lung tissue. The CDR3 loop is CANSLDPLAGQFF. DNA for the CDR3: TGTGCCAACAGCTTAGATCCGCTAGCAGGTCAGTTCTTC.